This TCR beta chain emerged from a study of blood T cell repertoires in COVID-19. Study at large: Sites in the United States, Italy and Spain provided acute and convalescent COVID-19 samples. The analysed material was cDNA or gDNA that came from T cells, B-cell-depleted T cells, or PBMCs.

In the original analysis: Cell counts per sample came from amplifying reference gene primers. Libraries were prepared by immunoSEQ multiplex PCR; TCRdb keeps only in-frame clonotypes and omits some of them. That table furnishes V, J and clone size, whereas the DNA furnished D and trimming. The data hold around 130,000 clones, with roughly 85% observed a single time. Trimming removed 2 bases from V and 13 bases from J, with 12 bases in between. CDR3 size: 13 residues. This clonotype was obtained from a man aged 50-60 years with acute or convalescent COVID-19. The chain joins TRBV12-3 or TRBV12-4 to TRBJ1-6; D call uncertain. The sequenced sample was peripheral blood. The CDR3 region has the DNA TGTGCCAGCAGTTTAAGGGAGTCGGTTCCCCTCCACTTT. Translated, it gives CASSLRESVPLHF.